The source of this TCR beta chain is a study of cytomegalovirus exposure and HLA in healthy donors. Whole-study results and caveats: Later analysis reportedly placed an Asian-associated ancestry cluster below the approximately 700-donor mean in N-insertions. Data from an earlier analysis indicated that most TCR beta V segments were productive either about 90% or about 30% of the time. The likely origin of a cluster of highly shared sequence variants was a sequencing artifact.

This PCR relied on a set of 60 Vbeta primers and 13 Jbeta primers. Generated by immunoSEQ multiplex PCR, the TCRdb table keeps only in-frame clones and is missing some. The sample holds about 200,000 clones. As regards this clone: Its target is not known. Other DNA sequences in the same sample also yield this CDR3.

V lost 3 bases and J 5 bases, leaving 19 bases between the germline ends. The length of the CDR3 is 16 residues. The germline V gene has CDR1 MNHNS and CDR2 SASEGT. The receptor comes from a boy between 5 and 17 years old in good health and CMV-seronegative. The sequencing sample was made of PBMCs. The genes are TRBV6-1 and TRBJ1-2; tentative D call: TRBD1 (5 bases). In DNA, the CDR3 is TGTGCCAGCAGTGAGGGTTCCGGGGGTATCTATTATGGCTACACCTTC. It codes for CASSEGSGGIYYGYTF.